Ten or more counts support the clone carrying this T cell receptor beta chain. Antigen unknown. The CDR3 contains 13 residues. The ends were cut back, 2 bases at V and 2 bases at J, with 7 bases in the middle. Germline CDR1 reads SGHRS; CDR2 reads YFSETQ. Specified time point: patch test 1, 2 weeks after DPC sensitization. The treatment here: therapeutic diphenylcyclopropenone sensitization with weekly scalp DPC. The entry originates in a study of human T cells and chemical hapten exposure. Study-wide results and limits: Expanded TCRs formed significantly more large CDR3 similarity clusters than controls.

Unique molecular identifiers were linked by the library to individual cDNA molecules. How the authors handled the data: Across samples, TCR counts had a median of roughly 96,000 and ranged from about 23,224 to 700,000. Each CDR3 protein gets one entry after TCRdb re-called the RACE reads with MiXCR. These V and J calls are TCRdb output, not the study's own analysis. The data contain approximately 82,000 distinct CDR3 sequences, about 10% of them singletons. The source is a middle-aged man with alopecia areata. Some clones in this sample may be carry-over from other donors' samples. The chain combines TRBV5-1 with TRBJ1-1; D is unresolved. The specimen was whole blood, collected in connection with sensitization to the hapten diphenylcyclopropenone (DPC). This chain's CDR3 is CASSFSENTEAFF. Written as DNA, the CDR3 is TGCGCCAGCAGCTTTAGCGAAAACACTGAAGCTTTCTTT.